The T cell receptor (beta chain) described here comes from a study of patients and donors after allogeneic stem cell transplantation. TCRdb re-derived calls from the RT-PCR reads in MiXCR, one entry per CDR3 protein. The sample has under 200,000 distinct CDR3 sequences, around 28% seen once. Only a few counts were recorded for this clonotype. The receptor's source is a human donor who was either an allogeneic HSCT recipient or a stem cell or donor lymphocyte infusion donor (not recorded which). It is not recorded whose cells these are; they may come from a transplant donor. The sequenced sample consisted of blood, either unsorted or a sorted T cell fraction (not recorded which).

The CDR3 sequence is CSASGLAYEQYF. As DNA, the CDR3 is TGCAGTGCTAGCGGGCTCGCCTACGAGCAGTACTTC. The rearrangement joins TRBV20-1 to TRBJ2-7; D unclear. The CDR3 contains 12 residues. From germline, CDR1 is DFQATT and CDR2 SNEGSKA (reference sequence). V dropped 3 bases and J dropped 2 bases, with 8 bases sitting between them.